Below, 19 T cell receptor beta chains from the same sample are listed, as sequenced in a study of blood T cell repertoires in COVID-19. The method was immunoSEQ multiplex PCR; TCRdb's version includes in-frame clones alone and lacks a portion of them. This table has about 80,000 clones, around 83% appearing once. The specimen was peripheral blood. These receptors all stem from a woman aged 70 to 79 with acute or convalescent COVID-19.

In its sample, this clone was seen a few times. The genes are TRBV24-1 and TRBJ2-7, with TRBD1 matching 9 bases. The CDR3 extends over 15 amino acids. CDR1 is KGHDR and CDR2 is SFDVKD in the germline V gene. Germline trimming cut 4 bases from V and 3 bases from J; bases unmatched to any gene: 6. The CDR3 reads CATSDPTGGIYEQYF. CDR3 in DNA: TGTGCCACCAGTGACCCGACAGGGGGGATCTACGAGCAGTACTTC.

This clone was observed a handful of times. The chain joins TRBV9 to TRBJ1-1; D ambiguous. Trimming shortened V by 4 bases and J by 0 bases, and 10 bases separated the two germline ends. This CDR3 region has 14 residues. Germline V lookup: CDR1 SGDLS, CDR2 YYNGEE. Here the CDR3 reads CASSPSLMNTEAFF. Here the CDR3 DNA reads TGTGCCAGCAGCCCCTCACTCATGAACACTGAAGCTTTCTTT.

The V and J genes are TRBV19 and TRBJ1-6; D may be TRBD1 (6 bases). Trimming took 5 bases from V and 10 from J, leaving 18 bases between them. CDR1 and CDR2 from the germline V gene are LNHDA and SQIVND (reference sequence). CDR3 length: 15 residues. The DNA for the CDR3 is TGTGCCAGTAGTGCCGAGGGACACCCCAGGTCACCCCTCCACTTT. The encoded protein is CASSAEGHPRSPLHF.

The chain joins TRBV5-5 to TRBJ1-3; D gene ambiguous. The CDR3 has 14 amino acids. Germline CDR1 reads SGHKS; CDR2 reads YYEKEE (reference sequence). V lost 4 bases and J 4 bases, leaving 12 bases between the germline ends. CDR3 sequence reads: CASSPQMRGNTIYF. The CDR3 DNA follows: TGTGCCAGCAGCCCCCAGATGAGGGGAAACACCATATATTTT.

The chain couples TRBV6-6 to TRBJ1-6; 9 nucleotides agree with TRBD1. This CDR3 has 14 amino acids. V lost 6 bases, J lost 10 bases, and 7 bases stayed unmatched. Looked up from germline, CDR1 is MNHNY and CDR2 is SVGAGI (reference sequence). CDR3 region: CASSTDRGESPLHF. As DNA, the CDR3 is TGTGCCAGCAGCACGGACAGGGGCGAGTCACCCCTCCACTTT.

V usage is TRBV19 and J usage is TRBJ2-7; TRBD2 matches 13 bases. This CDR3 has 17 amino acids. Germline CDR1 LNHDA, CDR2 SQIVND (reference sequence). The junction had 7 bases not matched to a gene; V was cut back by 3 bases and J by 2 bases. In DNA, the CDR3 is TGTGCCAGTAGTATTAAATTAGGACTAGCGGGAGCCTACGAGCAGTACTTC. Protein: CASSIKLGLAGAYEQYF. Variable domain in full (rest from reference TRBV19 and TRBJ2-7): DGGITQSPKYLFRKEGQNVTLSCEQNLNHDAMYWYRQDPGQGLRLIYYSQIVNDFQKGDIAEGYSVSREKKESFPLTVTSAQKNPTAFYLCASSIKLGLAGAYEQYFGPGTRLTVT.

The chain has TRBV10-2 and TRBJ1-3; D not resolved. V gave up 7 bases and J gave up 0 bases, with 16 bases separating them. The CDR3 consists of 16 residues. Germline values: CDR1 WSHSY, CDR2 SAAADI. The CDR3 loop reads CASMIPLRGSGNTIYF. CDR3 DNA: TGCGCCAGCATGATTCCCCTGCGGGGCTCTGGAAACACCATATATTTT.

The rearrangement joins TRBV5-4 to TRBJ2-1; D not certain. Deletions cut 1 base from V and 3 bases from J, with 11 bases between. The CDR3 has 15 amino acids. Germline assignment: CDR1 SGHNT and CDR2 YYREEE (reference sequence). The CDR3 sequence: CASSLQSGLYNEQFF. CDR3 coding DNA: TGTGCCAGCAGCTTGCAAAGTGGGCTCTACAATGAGCAGTTCTTC.

V and J are TRBV9 and TRBJ1-3; D is perhaps TRBD1 (5 bases). CDR3 size: 14 residues. Germline CDR1 is SGDLS and CDR2 is YYNGEE. V was trimmed by 4 bases and J by 3 bases, leaving 11 bases between them. Here the CDR3 DNA reads TGTGCCAGCAGCCGCGGGGCCGATGGAAACACCATATATTTT. Amino acid sequence: CASSRGADGNTIYF.

The chain combines TRBV7-8 with TRBJ2-7; 7 bases line up with TRBD2. Germline V CDR1 and CDR2: SGHVS, FQNEAQ. The junction had 14 bases not matched to a gene; V was cut back by 2 bases and J by 4 bases. The CDR3 length is 17 residues. The CDR3: CASSLFQLAGASYEQYF. The CDR3 DNA reads as TGTGCCAGCAGCTTATTTCAGCTGGCGGGAGCTTCGTACGAGCAGTACTTC. The whole variable domain, filled in from reference TRBV7-8 and TRBJ2-7, reads GAGVSQSPRYKVAKRGQDVALRCDPISGHVSLFWYQQALGQGPEFLTYFQNEAQLDKSGLPSDRFFAERPEGSVSTLKIQRTQQEDSAVYLCASSLFQLAGASYEQYFGPGTRLTVT.

Only one count was recorded for this clone. The chain joins TRBV2 to TRBJ2-7; TRBD2 is a possible D gene (6 bases). Looked up from germline, CDR1 is SNHLY and CDR2 is FYNNEI. The CDR3 length is 13 residues. Trimming removed 7 bases from V and 3 bases from J, with 13 bases in between. The CDR3 loop reads CASTGGRFYEQYF. DNA of the CDR3: TGTGCCAGCACCGGGGGTAGATTCTACGAGCAGTACTTC.

This chain joins TRBV11-3 and TRBJ2-1; TRBD2 is a possible D gene (5 bases). Looked up from germline, CDR1 is SGHNT and CDR2 is YENEEA. The CDR3 extends over 15 amino acids. V lost 3 bases to trimming and J lost 1 base, with 10 bases between them. CDR3: CASSFSGNSYNEQFF. The CDR3 DNA sequence: TGTGCCAGCAGCTTCAGCGGCAATTCCTACAATGAGCAGTTCTTC.

The chain has TRBV5-5 and TRBJ2-7, with D maybe TRBD2 (5 bases). The V end was cut by 4 bases, the J end by 4 bases, with 12 bases between. The CDR3 extends over 13 amino acids. Germline V CDR1 and CDR2: SGHKS, YYEKEE (reference sequence). The CDR3 coding sequence is TGTGCCAGCAGCGGAACTAGTTATTACGAGCAGTACTTC. It translates to CASSGTSYYEQYF.

The genes are TRBV7-2 and TRBJ2-1; 8 bases fit TRBD2. The length of the CDR3 is 15 residues. V shed 3 bases, J shed 4 bases, and the junction held 5 bases outside the gene matches. CDR1 and CDR2 (germline): SGHTA, FQGNSA. The CDR3 DNA follows: TGTGCCAGCAGCTTCGTAGCGGGGAATTACAATGAGCAGTTCTTC. This sequence encodes CASSFVAGNYNEQFF.

This clone was recorded only once. The chain carries TRBV3-1 (or the pseudogene TRBV3-2) and TRBJ2-7; 16 bases are shared with TRBD2. The CDR3 sequence is 19 residues long. The germline CDR1 and CDR2 sequences are LGHDT and YNNKEL (reference sequence). V lost 4 bases and J lost 3; bases outside the gene matches: 12. In nucleotides, the CDR3 is TGTGCCAGCAGCCTAGGGACTAGCGGGAGGGGGGACGATTTCTACGAGCAGTACTTC. Protein product: CASSLGTSGRGDDFYEQYF.

The genes are TRBV7-8 and TRBJ2-3, with TRBD2 identical over 10 bases. The CDR3 is 15 residues long. Germline-derived CDR1 and CDR2 are SGHVS and FQNEAQ. The J segment lost 5 bases and the V segment lost 10 bases, leaving 12 bases of the junction unmatched. The CDR3 region is CATKVTSGMVDTQYF. CDR3 nucleotide sequence: TGTGCCACCAAGGTTACTAGCGGGATGGTAGATACGCAGTATTTT.

CDR3 in amino acids: CASGGAGGVTDTQYF. The CDR3 DNA is TGTGCCAGCGGGGGAGCGGGAGGTGTCACAGATACGCAGTATTTT. The V gene is TRBV7-8, the J gene TRBJ2-3; 9 bases map to TRBD2. Per the germline V gene, CDR1 is SGHVS and CDR2 is FQNEAQ. This CDR3 has 15 amino acids. V lost 8 bases and J lost 2; bases outside the gene matches: 8.

The rearrangement links TRBV20-1 to TRBJ2-7, with D possibly matching TRBD2 (5 bases). There are 13 residues in the CDR3. The germline V and J ends were trimmed by 3 bases and 3 bases, with 12 bases remaining between them. The germline CDR1 and CDR2 sequences are DFQATT and SNEGSKA (reference sequence). Here the CDR3 reads CSASRTSGYEQYF. Here the CDR3 DNA reads TGCAGTGCTAGTCGAACCAGCGGCTACGAGCAGTACTTC.

The chain carries TRBV19 and TRBJ2-3, with 13 bases matching TRBD2. The V and J ends lost 4 bases and 2 bases, in that order; junction bases with no gene match: 3. Looked up from germline, CDR1 is LNHDA and CDR2 is SQIVND (reference sequence). The CDR3 is made up of 16 amino acids. This CDR3 reads CASSRTSGSPTDTQYF. CDR3 DNA sequence: TGTGCCAGTAGTAGGACTAGCGGGAGCCCCACAGATACGCAGTATTTT.